The clone carrying this T cell receptor (beta chain) was recorded a few times. This specimen belongs to a study of T cells after yellow fever vaccination. 5'RACE template switching added a universal primer site and UMIs to TCR cDNA. TCRdb used MiXCR to reprocess the 5' RACE reads, holding one entry per CDR3 protein. The sample records 550,000 to 750,000 distinct CDR3 sequences, roughly 13% being singletons. Looked up from germline, CDR1 is SGHTA and CDR2 is FQGTGA. CDR3 length: 19 residues. V shed 5 bases, J shed 6 bases, and the junction held 15 bases outside the gene matches. This chain connects TRBV7-3 to TRBJ2-3, with 15 bases lining up with TRBD2. The starting material was PBMCs, obtained on the day of the yellow fever booster vaccination. The receptor was derived from a man younger than 40 who received the YFV17D yellow fever vaccine. The CDR3 DNA reads as TGTGCCAGCAGCCCAATGGGCCGGACTAGCGGGAGGGCCGTGGATACGCAGTATTTT. It is translated as CASSPMGRTSGRAVDTQYF.